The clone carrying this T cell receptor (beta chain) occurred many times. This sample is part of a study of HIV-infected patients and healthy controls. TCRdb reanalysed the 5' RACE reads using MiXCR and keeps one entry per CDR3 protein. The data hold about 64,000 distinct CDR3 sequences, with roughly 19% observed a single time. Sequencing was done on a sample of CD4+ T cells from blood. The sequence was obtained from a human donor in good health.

The CDR3 loop reads CAISESGGTDTQYF. The CDR3 DNA is TGTGCCATCAGTGAGTCCGGGGGCACAGATACGCAGTATTTT. The chain recombines TRBV10-3 with TRBJ2-3, with a weak D call TRBD2 (5 bases). Germline CDR1 is ENHRY and CDR2 is SYGVKD. V was clipped by 0 bases and J by 1 base, with 5 bases between them. This CDR3 is 14 amino acids long.